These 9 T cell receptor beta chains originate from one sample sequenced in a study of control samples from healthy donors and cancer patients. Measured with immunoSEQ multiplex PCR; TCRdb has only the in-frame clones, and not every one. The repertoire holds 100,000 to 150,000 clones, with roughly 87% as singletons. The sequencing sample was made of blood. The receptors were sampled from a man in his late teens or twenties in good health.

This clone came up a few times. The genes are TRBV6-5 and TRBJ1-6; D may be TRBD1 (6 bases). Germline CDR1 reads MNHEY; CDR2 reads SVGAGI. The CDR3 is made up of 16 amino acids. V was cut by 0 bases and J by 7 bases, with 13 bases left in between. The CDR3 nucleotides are TGTGCCAGCAGTTACTCGAATCAGGGGATGAATTCACCCCTCCACTTT. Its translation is CASSYSNQGMNSPLHF.

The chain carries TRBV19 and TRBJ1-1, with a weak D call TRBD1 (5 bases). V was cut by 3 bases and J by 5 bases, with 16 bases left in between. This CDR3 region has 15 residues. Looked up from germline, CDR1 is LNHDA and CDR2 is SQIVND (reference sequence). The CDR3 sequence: CASSITPGTGTEAFF. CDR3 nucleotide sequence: TGTGCCAGTAGTATCACTCCGGGGACTGGGACTGAAGCTTTCTTT.

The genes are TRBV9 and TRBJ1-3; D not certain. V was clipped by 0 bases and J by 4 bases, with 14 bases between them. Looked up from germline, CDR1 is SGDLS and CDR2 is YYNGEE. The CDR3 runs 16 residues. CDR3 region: CASSVADNILGNTIYF. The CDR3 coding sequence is TGTGCCAGCAGCGTAGCTGATAACATACTGGGAAACACCATATATTTT. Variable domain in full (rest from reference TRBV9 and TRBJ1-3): DSGVTQTPKHLITATGQRVTLRCSPRSGDLSVYWYQQSLDQGLQFLIQYYNGEERAKGNILERFSAQQFPDLHSELNLSSLELGDSALYFCASSVADNILGNTIYFGEGSWLTVV.

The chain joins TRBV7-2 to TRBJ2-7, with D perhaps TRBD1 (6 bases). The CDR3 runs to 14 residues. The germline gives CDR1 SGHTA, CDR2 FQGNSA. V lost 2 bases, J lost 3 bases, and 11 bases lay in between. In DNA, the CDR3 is TGTGCCAGCAGCTTATCTCGGGACAACTACGAGCAGTACTTC. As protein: CASSLSRDNYEQYF.

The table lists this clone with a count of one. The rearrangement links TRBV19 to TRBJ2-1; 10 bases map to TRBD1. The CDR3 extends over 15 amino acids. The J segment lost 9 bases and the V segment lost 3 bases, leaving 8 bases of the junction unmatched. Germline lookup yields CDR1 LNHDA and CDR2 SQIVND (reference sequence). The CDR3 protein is CASSMGQGTRIEQFF. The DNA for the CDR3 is TGTGCCAGTAGTATGGGACAGGGGACGCGAATTGAGCAGTTCTTC.

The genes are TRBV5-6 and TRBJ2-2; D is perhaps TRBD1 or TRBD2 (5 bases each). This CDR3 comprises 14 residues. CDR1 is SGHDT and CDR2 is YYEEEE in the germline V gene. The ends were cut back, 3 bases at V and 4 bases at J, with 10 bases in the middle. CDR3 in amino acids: CASSSRDLTGELFF. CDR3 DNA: TGTGCCAGCAGCTCCCGGGACCTCACCGGGGAGCTGTTTTTT.

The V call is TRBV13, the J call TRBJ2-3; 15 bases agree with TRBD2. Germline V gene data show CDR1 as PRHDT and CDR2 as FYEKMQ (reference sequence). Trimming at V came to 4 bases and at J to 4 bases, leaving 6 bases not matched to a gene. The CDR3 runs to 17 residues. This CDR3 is CASSWTSGRAWSDTQYF. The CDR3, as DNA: TGTGCCAGCAGCTGGACTAGCGGGAGGGCCTGGTCAGATACGCAGTATTTT. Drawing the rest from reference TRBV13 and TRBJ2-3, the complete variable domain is AAGVIQSPRHLIKEKRETATLKCYPIPRHDTVYWYQQGPGQDPQFLISFYEKMQSDKGSIPDRFSAQQFSDYHSELNMSSLELGDSALYFCASSWTSGRAWSDTQYFGPGTRLTVL.

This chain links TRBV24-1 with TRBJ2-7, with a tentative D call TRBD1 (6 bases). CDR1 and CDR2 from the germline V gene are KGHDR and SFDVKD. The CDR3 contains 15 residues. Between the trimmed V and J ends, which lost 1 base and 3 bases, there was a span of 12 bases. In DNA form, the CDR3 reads TGTGCCACCAGTGATTTCGTACAGGGAAACTACGAGCAGTACTTC. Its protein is CATSDFVQGNYEQYF.

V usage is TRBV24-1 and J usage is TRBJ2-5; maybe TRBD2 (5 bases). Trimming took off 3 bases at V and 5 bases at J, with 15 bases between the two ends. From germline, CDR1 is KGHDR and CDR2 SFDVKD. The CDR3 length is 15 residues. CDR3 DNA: TGTGCCACCAGTGATCCTCAGCCGGGATGGGAGACCCAGTACTTC. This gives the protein CATSDPQPGWETQYF.